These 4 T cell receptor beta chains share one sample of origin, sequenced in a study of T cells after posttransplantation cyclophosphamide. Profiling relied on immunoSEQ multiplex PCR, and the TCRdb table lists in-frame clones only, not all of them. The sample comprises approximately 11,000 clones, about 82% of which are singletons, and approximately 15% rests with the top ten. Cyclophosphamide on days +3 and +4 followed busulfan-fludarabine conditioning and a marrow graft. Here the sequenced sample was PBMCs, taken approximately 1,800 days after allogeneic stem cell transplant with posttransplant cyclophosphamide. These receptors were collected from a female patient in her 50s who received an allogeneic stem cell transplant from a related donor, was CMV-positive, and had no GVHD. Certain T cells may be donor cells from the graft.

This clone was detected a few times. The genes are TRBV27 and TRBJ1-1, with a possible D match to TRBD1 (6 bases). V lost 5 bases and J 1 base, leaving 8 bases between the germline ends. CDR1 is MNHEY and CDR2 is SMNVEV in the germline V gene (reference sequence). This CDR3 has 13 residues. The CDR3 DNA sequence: TGTGCCAGCAGTCAACAGGGGAACACTGAAGCTTTCTTT. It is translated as CASSQQGNTEAFF.

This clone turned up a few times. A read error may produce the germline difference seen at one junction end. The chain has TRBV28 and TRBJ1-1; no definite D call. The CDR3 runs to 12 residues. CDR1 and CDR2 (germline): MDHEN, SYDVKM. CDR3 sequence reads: CGSRPGYTEAFF. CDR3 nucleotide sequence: TGTGGCAGCCGGCCGGGGTACACTGAAGCTTTCTTT.

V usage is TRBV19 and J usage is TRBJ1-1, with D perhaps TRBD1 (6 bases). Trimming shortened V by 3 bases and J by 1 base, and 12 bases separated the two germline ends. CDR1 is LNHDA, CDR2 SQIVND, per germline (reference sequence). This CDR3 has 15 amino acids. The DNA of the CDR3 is TGTGCCAGTAGTATGCTAGGGGGACAGAACACTGAAGCTTTCTTT. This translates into CASSMLGGQNTEAFF.

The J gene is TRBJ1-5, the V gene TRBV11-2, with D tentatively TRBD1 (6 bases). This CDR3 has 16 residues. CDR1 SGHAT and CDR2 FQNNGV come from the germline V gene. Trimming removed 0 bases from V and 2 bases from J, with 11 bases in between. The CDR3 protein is CASSLDSGEGNQPQHF. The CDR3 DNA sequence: TGTGCCAGCAGCTTAGATTCAGGGGAAGGCAATCAGCCCCAGCATTTT.